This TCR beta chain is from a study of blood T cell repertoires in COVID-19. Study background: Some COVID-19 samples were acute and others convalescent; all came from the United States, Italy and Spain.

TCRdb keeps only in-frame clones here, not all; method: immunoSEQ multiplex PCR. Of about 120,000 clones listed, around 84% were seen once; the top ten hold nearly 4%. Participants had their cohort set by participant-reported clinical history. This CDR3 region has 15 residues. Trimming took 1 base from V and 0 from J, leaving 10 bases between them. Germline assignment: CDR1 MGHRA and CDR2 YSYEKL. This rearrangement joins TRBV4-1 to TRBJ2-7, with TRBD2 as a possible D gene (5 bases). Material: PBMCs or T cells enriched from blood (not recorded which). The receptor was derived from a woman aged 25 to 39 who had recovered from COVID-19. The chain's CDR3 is CASSQAEGGSYEQYF. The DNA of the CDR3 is TGCGCCAGCAGCCAAGCTGAGGGCGGCTCCTACGAGCAGTACTTC.